Listed here are 21 T cell receptor beta chains from one sample, sequenced in a study of cytomegalovirus exposure and HLA in healthy donors. This table comes from immunoSEQ multiplex PCR, and its TCRdb copy is limited to in-frame clones, with some not included. The data show fewer than 70,000 clones, 95% seen once. Sequencing was performed on PBMCs. The origin of the receptors is a young woman in good health and CMV-seropositive.

The rearrangement joins TRBV28 to TRBJ2-1; tentative D call: TRBD2 (6 bases). Trimming took off 0 bases at V and 1 base at J, with 16 bases between the two ends. The CDR3 is 18 residues long. Per germline, CDR1 MDHEN and CDR2 SYDVKM. The DNA of the CDR3 is TGTGCCAGCAGTTTATGGTATGGGAGGCAGCGATCCTACAATGAGCAGTTCTTC. Encoded protein: CASSLWYGRQRSYNEQFF.

The rearrangement joins TRBV6-5 to TRBJ2-7; 8 bases fit TRBD1. CDR3 length equals 15 residues. From germline, CDR1 is MNHEY and CDR2 SVGAGI. Losses at the gene ends were 4 bases for V and 3 bases for J; bases not matched to a gene: 8. In DNA form, the CDR3 reads TGTGCCAGCAGTTCCCCAGGGGGCGCGGTCTACGAGCAGTACTTC. The encoded protein is CASSSPGGAVYEQYF.

The chain recombines TRBV11-2 with TRBJ2-5, with 12 nucleotides matching TRBD2. TRBJ2-7 explains the end of the DNA better; the J call may be wrong. The CDR3 contains 16 residues. Germline values: CDR1 SGHAT, CDR2 FQNNGV. The CDR3 loop is CASSLGASGRASEQYF. CDR3 DNA sequence: TGTGCCAGCAGCTTGGGAGCTAGCGGGAGGGCCTCCGAGCAGTACTTC.

The chain employs TRBV5-6 and TRBJ1-4; the match to TRBD1 covers 8 bases. The V segment lost 5 bases and the J segment 7 bases; nucleotides outside the gene matches: 13. The CDR3 is 16 residues long. CDR1 and CDR2 (germline): SGHDT, YYEEEE. Written as DNA, the CDR3 is TGTGCCAGCAGTCATACAGGGGGTGCCAGGAGTGAAAAACTGTTTTTT. Protein product: CASSHTGGARSEKLFF.

This clone is a singleton in its sample. This chain joins TRBV6-5 and TRBJ2-7, with D perhaps TRBD2 (5 bases). V lost 0 bases, J lost 7 bases, and 10 bases lay in between. The CDR3 length is 13 residues. Germline lookup yields CDR1 MNHEY and CDR2 SVGAGI. In nucleotides, the CDR3 is TGTGCCAGCAGTTACTCGAAATGGAGGGAGCAGTACTTC. Amino acids: CASSYSKWREQYF.

A single count supports this clone. The chain links TRBV28 to TRBJ1-6, with D uncertain. This CDR3 region has 15 residues. Germline lookup yields CDR1 MDHEN and CDR2 SYDVKM. Between the trimmed V and J ends, which lost 6 bases and 3 bases, there was a span of 12 bases. The CDR3 loop reads CASRYIRDYNSPLHF. The CDR3 DNA follows: TGTGCCAGCAGGTACATCCGGGACTATAATTCACCCCTCCACTTT.

This sequence joins TRBV28 and TRBJ1-3; D is ambiguous. The CDR3 sequence is 12 residues long. Deletions cut 5 bases from V and 3 bases from J, with 5 bases between. Germline V CDR1 and CDR2: MDHEN, SYDVKM. The CDR3 region has the DNA TGTGCCAGCAGTGTTCGTGGAAACACCATATATTTT. This codes for CASSVRGNTIYF.

The chain joins TRBV28 to TRBJ2-5; TRBD1 matches at 7 bases. With 7 bases clipped from V and 2 bases from J, the junction kept 10 bases outside the gene matches. Germline V lookup: CDR1 MDHEN, CDR2 SYDVKM. The CDR3 extends over 15 amino acids. DNA for the CDR3: TGTGCCAGCAACCAGGGACAGCGGATTCAAGAGACCCAGTACTTC. It specifies CASNQGQRIQETQYF.

V and J are TRBV5-6 and TRBJ2-1; 10 bases agree with TRBD1. The CDR3 is 15 amino acids. Germline V gene lookup returns CDR1 SGHDT and CDR2 YYEEEE. The junction had 4 bases not matched to a gene; V was cut back by 3 bases and J by 4 bases. The CDR3 DNA reads TGTGCCAGCAGCTCCCGGACAGGGGGATACAATGAGCAGTTCTTC. As protein: CASSSRTGGYNEQFF.

This chain joins TRBV6-1 and TRBJ1-1; the D is unclear. CDR1 is MNHNS, CDR2 SASEGT, per germline. Trimming cost V 6 bases and J 6 bases, with 8 bases left between them. The CDR3 spans 11 residues. This CDR3 is CASRVVAEAFF. In DNA, the CDR3 is TGTGCCAGCAGAGTCGTAGCTGAAGCTTTCTTT.

This sequence joins TRBV9 and TRBJ2-1, with D perhaps TRBD1 (6 bases). Germline V gene sequence: CDR1 SGDLS, CDR2 YYNGEE. The germline V and J ends were trimmed by 0 bases and 9 bases, with 19 bases remaining between them. This CDR3 is built from 16 residues. The CDR3 loop is CASSVVASNIGGEQFF. CDR3 DNA sequence: TGTGCCAGCAGCGTAGTGGCTTCAAACATAGGGGGTGAGCAGTTCTTC.

This rearrangement joins TRBV9 to TRBJ2-7; no clear D. Germline values: CDR1 SGDLS, CDR2 YYNGEE. V dropped 5 bases and J dropped 6 bases, with 12 bases sitting between them. There are 12 residues in the CDR3. The CDR3 loop reads CASSTIPGEQYF. CDR3 DNA sequence: TGTGCCAGCAGTACTATCCCGGGCGAGCAGTACTTC.

This rearrangement joins TRBV10-3 to TRBJ1-1, with D hard to call. This CDR3 comprises 12 residues. The V end was cut by 8 bases, the J end by 0 bases, with 7 bases between. Germline-derived CDR1 and CDR2 are ENHRY and SYGVKD. CDR3 DNA: TGTGCCATCGGGCAGGTGAACACTGAAGCTTTCTTT. Translation gives CAIGQVNTEAFF.

The gene calls are TRBV9 and TRBJ1-4; tentative D call: TRBD1 (5 bases). Trimming shortened V by 4 bases and J by 5 bases, and 15 bases separated the two germline ends. From germline, CDR1 is SGDLS and CDR2 YYNGEE. CDR3 length: 15 amino acids. CDR3 nucleotides: TGTGCCAGCAGCTCCTCTGGGGCTTTAAATGAAAAACTGTTTTTT. Its protein product is CASSSSGALNEKLFF.

This rearrangement joins TRBV6-5 to TRBJ2-1; perhaps TRBD2 as D (5 bases). The CDR3 is made up of 15 amino acids. Germline lookup yields CDR1 MNHEY and CDR2 SVGAGI. Between the trimmed V and J ends, which lost 2 bases and 7 bases, there was a span of 15 bases. The CDR3 loop reads CASSYTVGVGNEQFF. The CDR3 bases are TGTGCCAGCAGTTACACGGTGGGAGTGGGTAATGAGCAGTTCTTC.

The chain recombines TRBV4-1 with TRBJ1-1; TRBD1 matches at 7 bases. Trimming took 1 base from V and 11 from J; bases not matched to a gene: 13. The CDR3 contains 15 residues. Germline V lookup: CDR1 MGHRA, CDR2 YSYEKL. The CDR3 loop reads CASSQVVGGGERAFF. CDR3 bases: TGCGCCAGCAGCCAAGTAGTTGGAGGGGGCGAGAGGGCTTTCTTT.

The CDR3 sequence: CASSQGGQADQPQHF. For the CDR3, the DNA is TGTGCCAGCAGCCAGGGGGGACAGGCTGATCAGCCCCAGCATTTT. The V call is TRBV2, the J call TRBJ1-5; 8 bases are a match to TRBD1. Germline trimming cut 6 bases from V and 5 bases from J; bases unmatched to any gene: 9. Germline CDR1 reads SNHLY; CDR2 reads FYNNEI. The CDR3 extends over 15 amino acids.

V gene TRBV28 combines with J gene TRBJ2-5; 10 nucleotides match TRBD1. Germline V lookup: CDR1 MDHEN, CDR2 SYDVKM. The junction had 6 bases not matched to a gene; V was cut back by 4 bases and J by 7 bases. CDR3 size: 14 residues. CDR3 sequence (DNA): TGTGCCAGCAGTTCGGGACAGGGGCAGGGGACCCAGTACTTC. It translates to CASSSGQGQGTQYF.

The rearrangement links TRBV7-6 to TRBJ2-1; possible D gene TRBD2, 7 bases. There are 14 residues in the CDR3. The V end was cut by 5 bases, the J end by 3 bases, with 11 bases between. Looked up from germline, CDR1 is SGHVS and CDR2 is FNYEAQ. CDR3 in amino acids: CASSPGGRYNEQFF. The CDR3, as DNA: TGTGCCAGCAGCCCCGGGGGGCGCTACAATGAGCAGTTCTTC.

This sequence joins TRBV5-1 and TRBJ1-1, with D possibly TRBD1 on 6 matching bases. Germline CDR1 reads SGHRS; CDR2 reads YFSETQ. The V end was cut by 4 bases, the J end by 4 bases, with 14 bases between. The CDR3 runs to 14 residues. Here the CDR3 reads CASSQQGWSTEAFF. Written as DNA, the CDR3 is TGCGCCAGCAGCCAACAGGGCTGGAGCACTGAAGCTTTCTTT.

J is TRBJ2-7 and V is TRBV5-1; D remains unclear. Germline-derived CDR1 and CDR2 are SGHRS and YFSETQ. V lost 0 bases and J 3 bases, leaving 10 bases between the germline ends. This CDR3 comprises 14 residues. This CDR3 reads CASSLASQDYEQYF. The CDR3 region has the DNA TGCGCCAGCAGCTTGGCCAGCCAGGACTACGAGCAGTACTTC.